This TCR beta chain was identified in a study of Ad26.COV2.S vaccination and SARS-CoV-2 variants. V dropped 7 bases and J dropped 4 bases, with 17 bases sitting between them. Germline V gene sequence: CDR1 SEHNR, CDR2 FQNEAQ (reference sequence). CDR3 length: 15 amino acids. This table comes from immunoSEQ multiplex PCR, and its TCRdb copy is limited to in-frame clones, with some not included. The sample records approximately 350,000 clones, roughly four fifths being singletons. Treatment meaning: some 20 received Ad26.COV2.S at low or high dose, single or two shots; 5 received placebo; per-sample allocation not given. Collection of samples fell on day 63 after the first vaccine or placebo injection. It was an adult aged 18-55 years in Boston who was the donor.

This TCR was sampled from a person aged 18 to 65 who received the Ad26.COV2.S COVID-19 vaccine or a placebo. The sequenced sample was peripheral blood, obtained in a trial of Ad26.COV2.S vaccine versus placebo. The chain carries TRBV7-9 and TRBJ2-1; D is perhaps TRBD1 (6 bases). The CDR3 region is CASNFRDTEYNEQFF. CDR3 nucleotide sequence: TGTGCCAGCAATTTCCGGGACACTGAGTACAATGAGCAGTTCTTC.